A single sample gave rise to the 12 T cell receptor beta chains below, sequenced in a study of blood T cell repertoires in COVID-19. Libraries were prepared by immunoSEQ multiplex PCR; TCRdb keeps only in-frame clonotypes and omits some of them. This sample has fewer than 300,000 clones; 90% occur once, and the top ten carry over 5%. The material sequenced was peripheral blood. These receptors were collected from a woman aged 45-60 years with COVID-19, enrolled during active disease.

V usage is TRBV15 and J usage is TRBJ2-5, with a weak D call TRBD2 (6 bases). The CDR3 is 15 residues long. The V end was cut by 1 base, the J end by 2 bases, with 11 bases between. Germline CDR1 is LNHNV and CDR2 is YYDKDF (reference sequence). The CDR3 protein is CATSRGGTEQETQYF. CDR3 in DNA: TGTGCCACCAGCAGAGGCGGGACGGAGCAAGAGACCCAGTACTTC. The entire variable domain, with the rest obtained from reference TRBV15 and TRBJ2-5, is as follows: DAMVIQNPRYQVTQFGKPVTLSCSQTLNHNVMYWYQQKSSQAPKLLFHYYDKDFNNEADTPDNFQSRRPNTSFCFLDIRSPGLGDTAMYLCATSRGGTEQETQYFGPGTRLLVL.

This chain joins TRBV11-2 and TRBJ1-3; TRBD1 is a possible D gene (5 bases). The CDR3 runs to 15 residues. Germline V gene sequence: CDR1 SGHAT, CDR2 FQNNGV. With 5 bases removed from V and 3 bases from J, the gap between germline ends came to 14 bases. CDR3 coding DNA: TGTGCCAGCAGCCTCAGTTCGGGGGGTGGAAACACCATATATTTT. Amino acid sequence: CASSLSSGGGNTIYF. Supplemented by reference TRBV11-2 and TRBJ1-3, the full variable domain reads EAGVAQSPRYKIIEKRQSVAFWCNPISGHATLYWYQQILGQGPKLLIQFQNNGVVDDSQLPKDRFSAERLKGVDSTLKIQPAKLEDSAVYLCASSLSSGGGNTIYFGEGSWLTVV.

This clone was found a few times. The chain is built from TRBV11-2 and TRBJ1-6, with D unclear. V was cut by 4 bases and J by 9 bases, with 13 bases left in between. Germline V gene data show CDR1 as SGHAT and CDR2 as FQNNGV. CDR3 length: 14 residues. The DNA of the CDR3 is TGTGCCAGCAGCTCCCTTCCGAACGGTTCACCCCTCCACTTT. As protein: CASSSLPNGSPLHF. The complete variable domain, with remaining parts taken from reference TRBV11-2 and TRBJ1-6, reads EAGVAQSPRYKIIEKRQSVAFWCNPISGHATLYWYQQILGQGPKLLIQFQNNGVVDDSQLPKDRFSAERLKGVDSTLKIQPAKLEDSAVYLCASSSLPNGSPLHFGNGTRLTVT.

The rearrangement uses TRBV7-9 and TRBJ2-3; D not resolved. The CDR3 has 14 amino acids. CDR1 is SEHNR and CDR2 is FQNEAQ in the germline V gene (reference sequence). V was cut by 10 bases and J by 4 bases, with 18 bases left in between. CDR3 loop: CATTPGGSADTQYF. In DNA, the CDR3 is TGTGCCACCACTCCTGGCGGCAGCGCAGATACGCAGTATTTT.

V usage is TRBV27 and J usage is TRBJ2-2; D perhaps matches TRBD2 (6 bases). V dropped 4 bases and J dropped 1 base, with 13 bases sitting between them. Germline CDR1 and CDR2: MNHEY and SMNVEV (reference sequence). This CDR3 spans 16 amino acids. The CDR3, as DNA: TGTGCCAGCAGTTATCGGAGCGGGTGGAACACCGGGGAGCTGTTTTTT. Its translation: CASSYRSGWNTGELFF.

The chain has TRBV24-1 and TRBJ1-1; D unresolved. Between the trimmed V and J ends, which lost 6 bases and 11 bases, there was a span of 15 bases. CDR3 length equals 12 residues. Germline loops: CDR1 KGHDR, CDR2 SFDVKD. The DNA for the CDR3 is TGTGCCACCAGTCCTACTGGGAGACGCGCTTTCTTT. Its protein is CATSPTGRRAFF.

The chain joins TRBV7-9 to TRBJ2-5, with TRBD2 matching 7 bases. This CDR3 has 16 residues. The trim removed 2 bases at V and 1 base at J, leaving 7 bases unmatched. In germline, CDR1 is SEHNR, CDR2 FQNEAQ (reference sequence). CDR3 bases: TGTGCCAGCAGCTTATTCGGCGGGGGTAGCCAAGAGACCCAGTACTTC. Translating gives CASSLFGGGSQETQYF.

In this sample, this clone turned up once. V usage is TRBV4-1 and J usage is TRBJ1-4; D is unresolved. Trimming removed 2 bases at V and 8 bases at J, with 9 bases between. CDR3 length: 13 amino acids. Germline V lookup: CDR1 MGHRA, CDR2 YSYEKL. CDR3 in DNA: TGCGCCAGCAGCCAAACCTACGTGGAAAAACTGTTTTTT. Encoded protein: CASSQTYVEKLFF.

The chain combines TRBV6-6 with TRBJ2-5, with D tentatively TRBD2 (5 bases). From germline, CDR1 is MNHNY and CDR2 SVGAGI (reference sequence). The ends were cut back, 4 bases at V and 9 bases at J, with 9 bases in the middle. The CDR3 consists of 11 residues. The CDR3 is CASSSTEAQYF. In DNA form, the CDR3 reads TGTGCCAGCAGTTCGACGGAGGCCCAGTACTTC.

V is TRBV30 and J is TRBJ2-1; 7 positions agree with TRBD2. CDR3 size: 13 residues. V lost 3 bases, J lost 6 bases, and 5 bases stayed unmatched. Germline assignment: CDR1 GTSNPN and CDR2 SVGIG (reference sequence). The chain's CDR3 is CAWRGIAGNEQFF. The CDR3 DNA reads TGTGCCTGGAGGGGAATAGCGGGCAATGAGCAGTTCTTC.

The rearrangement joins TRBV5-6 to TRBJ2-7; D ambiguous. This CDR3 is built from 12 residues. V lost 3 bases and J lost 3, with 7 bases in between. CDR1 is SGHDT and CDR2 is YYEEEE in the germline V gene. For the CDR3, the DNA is TGTGCCAGCAGCTCCCTAGACTACGAGCAGTACTTC. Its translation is CASSSLDYEQYF. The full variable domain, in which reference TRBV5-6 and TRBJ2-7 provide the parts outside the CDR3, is DAGVTQSPTHLIKTRGQQVTLRCSPKSGHDTVSWYQQALGQGPQFIFQYYEEEERQRGNFPDRFSGHQFPNYSSELNVNALLLGDSALYLCASSSLDYEQYFGPGTRLTVT.

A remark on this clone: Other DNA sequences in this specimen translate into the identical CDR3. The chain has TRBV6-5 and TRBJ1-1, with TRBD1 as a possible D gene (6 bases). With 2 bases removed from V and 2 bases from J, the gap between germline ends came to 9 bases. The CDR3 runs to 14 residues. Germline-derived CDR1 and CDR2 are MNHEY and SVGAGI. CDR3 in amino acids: CASSYQGRNTEAFF. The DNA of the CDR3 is TGTGCCAGCAGTTACCAGGGGCGAAACACTGAAGCTTTCTTT.